The clone carrying this TCR beta chain has more than one count but fewer than ten. Its antigen is not known. This record belongs to a study of CD8+CD57+ T cells in acquired aplastic anemia. As for the study in general: Sorted CD4+ and CD8+ cells yielded about 2.9 ug of DNA on average. The study's findings and limits: Patient and control CD8+ Simpson's diversity was not significantly different. Shared by patients and controls, 25 to 35 CD8+ CDR3s were abundant in patients.

This CDR3 has 14 amino acids. Germline V gene data show CDR1 as SGHVS and CDR2 as FNYEAQ. V was clipped by 1 base and J by 0 bases, with 6 bases between them. Genomic DNA acted as the template from which TCR beta VDJ combination and CDR3 sequence profiling were carried out. From the reads, TCRdb called clonotypes with MiXCR, one entry per CDR3 protein. Here the sample spans 150,000 to 180,000 distinct CDR3 sequences, about 48% being singletons. In patients chosen for sequencing, flow cytometry had shown CD8+CD57+ cell expansion. Everyone among the patients had severe acquired aplastic anemia. The sequence derives from a human donor with aplastic anemia. The rearrangement links TRBV7-6 to TRBJ1-1; D gene unclear. Material: sorted CD4+, CD8+, or CD8+CD57+ T cells (not recorded which) from PBMCs. The CDR3 sequence is CASSLVPMNTEAFF. As DNA, the CDR3 is TGTGCCAGCAGCTTAGTTCCAATGAACACTGAAGCTTTCTTT.